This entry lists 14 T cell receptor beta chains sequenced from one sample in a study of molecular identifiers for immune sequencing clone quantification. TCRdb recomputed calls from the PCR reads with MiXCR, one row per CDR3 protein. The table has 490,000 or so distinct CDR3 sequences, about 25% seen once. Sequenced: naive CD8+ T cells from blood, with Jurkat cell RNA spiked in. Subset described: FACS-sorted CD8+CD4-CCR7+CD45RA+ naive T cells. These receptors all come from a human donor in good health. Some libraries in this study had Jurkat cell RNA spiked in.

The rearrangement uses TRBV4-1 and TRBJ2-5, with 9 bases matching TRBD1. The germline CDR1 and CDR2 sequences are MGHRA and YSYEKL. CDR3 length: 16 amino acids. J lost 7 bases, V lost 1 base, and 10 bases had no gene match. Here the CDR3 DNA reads TGCGCCAGCAGCCAAGGGACAGGGGTCATCGTTGGGACCCAGTACTTC. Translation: CASSQGTGVIVGTQYF.

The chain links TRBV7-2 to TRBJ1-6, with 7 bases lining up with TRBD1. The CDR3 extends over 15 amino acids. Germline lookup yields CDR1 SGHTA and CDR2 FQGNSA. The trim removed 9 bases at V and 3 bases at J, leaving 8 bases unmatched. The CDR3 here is CASGPWTGYNSPLHF. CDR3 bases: TGTGCCAGTGGACCCTGGACAGGCTATAATTCACCCCTCCACTTT.

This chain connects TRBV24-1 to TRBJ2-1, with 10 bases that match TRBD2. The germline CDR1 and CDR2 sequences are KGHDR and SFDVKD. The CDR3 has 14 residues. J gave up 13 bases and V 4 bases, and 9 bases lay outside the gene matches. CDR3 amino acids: CATSDPPTSGRQFF. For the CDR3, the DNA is TGTGCCACCAGTGACCCACCGACTAGCGGGCGACAGTTCTTC.

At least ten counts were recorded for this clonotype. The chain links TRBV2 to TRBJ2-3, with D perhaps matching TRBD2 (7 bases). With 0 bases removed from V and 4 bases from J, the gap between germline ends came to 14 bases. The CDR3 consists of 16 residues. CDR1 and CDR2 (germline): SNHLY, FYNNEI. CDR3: CASSEAEGGGADTQYF. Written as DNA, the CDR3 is TGTGCCAGCAGTGAAGCGGAAGGGGGAGGGGCAGATACGCAGTATTTT. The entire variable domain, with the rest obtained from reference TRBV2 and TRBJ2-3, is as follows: EPEVTQTPSHQVTQMGQEVILRCVPISNHLYFYWYRQILGQKVEFLVSFYNNEISEKSEIFDDQFSVERPDGSNFTLKIRSTKLEDSAMYFCASSEAEGGGADTQYFGPGTRLTVL.

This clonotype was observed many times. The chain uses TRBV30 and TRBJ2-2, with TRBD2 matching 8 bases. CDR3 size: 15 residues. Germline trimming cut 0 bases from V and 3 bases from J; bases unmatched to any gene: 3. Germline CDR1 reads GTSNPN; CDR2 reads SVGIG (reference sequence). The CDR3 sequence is CAWSVLAEYTGELFF. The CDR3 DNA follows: TGTGCCTGGAGTGTACTAGCGGAGTACACCGGGGAGCTGTTTTTT.

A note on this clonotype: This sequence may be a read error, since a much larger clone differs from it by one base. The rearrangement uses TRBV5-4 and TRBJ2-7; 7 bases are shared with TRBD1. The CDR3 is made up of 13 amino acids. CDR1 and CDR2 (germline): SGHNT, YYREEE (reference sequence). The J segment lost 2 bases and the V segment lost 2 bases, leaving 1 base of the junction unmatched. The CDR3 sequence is CASSFDRAYEQYF. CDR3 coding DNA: TGTGCCAGCAGCTTTGACAGGGCCTACGAGCAGTACTTC.

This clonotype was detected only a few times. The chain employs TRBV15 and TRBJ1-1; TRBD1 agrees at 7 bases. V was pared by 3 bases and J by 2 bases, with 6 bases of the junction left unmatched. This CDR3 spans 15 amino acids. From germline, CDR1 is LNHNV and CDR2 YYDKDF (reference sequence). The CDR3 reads CATSSRQGLNTEAFF. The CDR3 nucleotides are TGTGCCACCAGCAGCCGACAGGGTCTTAACACTGAAGCTTTCTTT.

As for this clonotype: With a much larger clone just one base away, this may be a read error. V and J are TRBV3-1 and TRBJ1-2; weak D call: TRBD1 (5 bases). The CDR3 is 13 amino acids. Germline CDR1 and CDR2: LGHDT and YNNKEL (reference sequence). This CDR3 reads CASSPQGNYGCTF. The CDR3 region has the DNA TGTGCCAGCAGCCCCCAGGGTAACTATGGCTGCACCTTC.

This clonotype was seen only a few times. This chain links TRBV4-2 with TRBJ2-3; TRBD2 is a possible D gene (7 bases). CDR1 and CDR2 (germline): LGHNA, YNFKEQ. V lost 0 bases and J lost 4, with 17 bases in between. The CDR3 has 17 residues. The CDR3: CASSQDMGGQTADTQYF. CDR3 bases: TGTGCCAGCAGCCAAGATATGGGGGGGCAAACCGCAGATACGCAGTATTTT.

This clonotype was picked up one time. The CDR3 here is CAIPRPVAGELFF. The CDR3 coding sequence is TGTGCCATCCCCAGGCCGGTCGCCGGGGAGCTGTTTTTT. This chain uses TRBV7-6 with TRBJ2-2; D not certain. CDR3 length equals 13 residues. The germline V and J ends were trimmed by 10 bases and 6 bases, with 15 bases remaining between them. Germline V CDR1 and CDR2: SGHVS, FNYEAQ. Supplemented by reference TRBV7-6 and TRBJ2-2, the full variable domain reads GAGVSQSPRYKVTKRGQDVALRCDPISGHVSLYWYRQALGQGPEFLTYFNYEAQQDKSGLPNDRFSAERPEGSISTLTIQRTEQRDSAMYRCAIPRPVAGELFFGEGSRLTVL.

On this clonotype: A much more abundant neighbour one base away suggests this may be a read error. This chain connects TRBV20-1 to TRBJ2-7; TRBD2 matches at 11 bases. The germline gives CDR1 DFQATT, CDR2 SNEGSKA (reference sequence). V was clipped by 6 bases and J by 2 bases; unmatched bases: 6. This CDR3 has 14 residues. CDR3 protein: CSAAGTSGTYEQYF. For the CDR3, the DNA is TGCAGTGCCGCCGGGACTAGCGGAACCTACGAGCAGTACTTC.

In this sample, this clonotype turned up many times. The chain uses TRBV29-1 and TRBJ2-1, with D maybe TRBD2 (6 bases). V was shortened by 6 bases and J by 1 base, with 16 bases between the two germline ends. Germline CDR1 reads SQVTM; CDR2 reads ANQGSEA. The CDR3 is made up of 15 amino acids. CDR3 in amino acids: CSVVLRGGSYNEQFF. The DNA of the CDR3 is TGCAGCGTAGTTTTGAGAGGAGGGTCCTACAATGAGCAGTTCTTC.

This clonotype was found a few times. In DNA, the CDR3 is TGTGCCAGCAGCTTAGCGGTGGGGGGCAGGGGTGACGAGCAGTACTTC. It is translated as CASSLAVGGRGDEQYF. This chain links TRBV7-9 with TRBJ2-7, with D perhaps matching TRBD1 or TRBD2 (6 bases each). Trimming took off 0 bases at V and 5 bases at J, with 17 bases between the two ends. CDR1 and CDR2 from the germline V gene are SEHNR and FQNEAQ (reference sequence). This CDR3 comprises 16 residues. The whole variable domain, remainder taken from reference TRBV7-9 and TRBJ2-7, is DTGVSQNPRHKITKRGQNVTFRCDPISEHNRLYWYRQTLGQGPEFLTYFQNEAQLEKSRLLSDRFSAERPKGSFSTLEIQRTEQGDSAMYLCASSLAVGGRGDEQYFGPGTRLTVT.

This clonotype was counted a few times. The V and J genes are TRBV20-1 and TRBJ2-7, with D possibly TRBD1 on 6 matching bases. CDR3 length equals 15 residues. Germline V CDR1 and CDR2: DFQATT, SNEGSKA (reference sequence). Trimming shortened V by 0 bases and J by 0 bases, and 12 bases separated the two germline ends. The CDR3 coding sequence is TGCAGTGCTAGAGATGGAGACAGGAGCTCCTACGAGCAGTACTTC. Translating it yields CSARDGDRSSYEQYF.